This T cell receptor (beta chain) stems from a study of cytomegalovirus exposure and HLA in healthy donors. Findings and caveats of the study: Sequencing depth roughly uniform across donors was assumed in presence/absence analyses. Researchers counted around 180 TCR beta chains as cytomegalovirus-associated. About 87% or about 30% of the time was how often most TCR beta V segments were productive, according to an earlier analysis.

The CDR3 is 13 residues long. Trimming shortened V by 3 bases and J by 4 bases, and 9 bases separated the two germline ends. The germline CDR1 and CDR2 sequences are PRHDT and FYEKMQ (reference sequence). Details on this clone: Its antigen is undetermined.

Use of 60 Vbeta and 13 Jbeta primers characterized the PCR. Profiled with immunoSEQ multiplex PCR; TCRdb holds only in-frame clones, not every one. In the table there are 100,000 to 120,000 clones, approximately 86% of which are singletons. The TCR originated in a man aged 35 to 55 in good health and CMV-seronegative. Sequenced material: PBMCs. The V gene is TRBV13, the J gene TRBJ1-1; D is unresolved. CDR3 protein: CASSLEEATEAFF. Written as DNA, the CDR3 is TGTGCCAGCAGCTTGGAAGAGGCCACTGAAGCTTTCTTT.